What follows is one T cell receptor (beta chain) and its context. Its cognate antigen is unknown. This sample stems from a study of OX40 agonist ivuxolimab in advanced cancers. Study-level points and caveats: At 0.1 to 3.0 mg/kg and by week 6, CD4+ and CD8+ T cells in the blood had expanded clonally.

Germline V gene sequence: CDR1 LGHNT, CDR2 FRNRAP. The CDR3 sequence is 17 residues long. V shed 2 bases, J shed 1 base, and the junction held 8 bases outside the gene matches. Produced via immunoSEQ multiplex PCR; TCRdb's table is partial and in-frame only. The table lists 65,000 to 85,000 clones, about 90% of them singletons. The chain has TRBV12-5 and TRBJ2-3; 8 bases line up with TRBD1. This receptor was obtained from an adult with an advanced solid tumor such as melanoma, head and neck, liver or kidney cancer. Sequencing used CD4+ or CD8+ T cells sorted from blood, obtained in a trial of the OX40 agonist ivuxolimab. CDR3 in DNA: TGTGCTAGTGGTTTGTTTCTAGGACAGGGTGGCACAGATACGCAGTATTTT. Residues: CASGLFLGQGGTDTQYF.